What follows are 31 T cell receptor beta chains derived from one specimen sequenced in a study of blood T cell repertoires in COVID-19. Some clones are missing from TCRdb's copy, which holds only in-frame ones; the method was immunoSEQ multiplex PCR. The data contain under 200,000 clones, around 83% of them singletons. The sample consisted of peripheral blood. The receptors derive from a human donor in a cohort sampled during active COVID-19.

V and J are TRBV5-8 and TRBJ2-7; the D gene is possibly TRBD1 (6 bases). The germline gives CDR1 SGHTS, CDR2 YDEGEE. The CDR3 totals 14 residues. Between the trimmed V and J ends, which lost 4 bases and 1 base, there was a span of 12 bases. The CDR3 reads CASSIRGRSYEQYF. The CDR3 DNA follows: TGTGCCAGCAGCATCAGGGGAAGGTCCTACGAGCAGTACTTC.

The chain joins TRBV2 to TRBJ2-7; D not resolved. The CDR3 is made up of 12 amino acids. From germline, CDR1 is SNHLY and CDR2 FYNNEI. V lost 4 bases and J lost 3, with 7 bases in between. The DNA for the CDR3 is TGTGCCAGCAGTGTGAGAGACTACGAGCAGTACTTC. Amino acids: CASSVRDYEQYF.

V and J are TRBV14 and TRBJ1-2; 7 nucleotides line up with TRBD1. This CDR3 spans 14 amino acids. The V gene end was trimmed by 2 bases and the J gene end by 7 bases; junction bases not matched to a gene: 7. Germline lookup yields CDR1 SGHDN and CDR2 FVKESK. Here the CDR3 reads CASSQTRGITGYTF. CDR3 bases: TGTGCCAGCAGCCAAACCAGGGGGATCACTGGCTACACCTTC.

This chain connects TRBV9 to TRBJ2-7; a possible D gene is TRBD2 (7 bases). This CDR3 has 13 residues. CDR1 is SGDLS and CDR2 is YYNGEE in the germline V gene. Trimming took off 4 bases at V and 6 bases at J, with 14 bases between the two ends. The CDR3 nucleotides read TGTGCCAGCAGCCCCTTGGGGGGGCGCGAGCAGTACTTC. This translates into CASSPLGGREQYF.

This clone came up a few times. The chain uses TRBV7-3 and TRBJ2-7; 14 bases align to TRBD2. V lost 5 bases, J lost 3 bases, and 21 bases stayed unmatched. The CDR3 has 21 residues. Germline assignment: CDR1 SGHTA and CDR2 FQGTGA. CDR3 residues: CASSGSGDPGLAGETHYEQYF. In DNA, the CDR3 is TGTGCCAGCAGCGGATCCGGGGATCCGGGACTAGCGGGGGAGACCCACTACGAGCAGTACTTC. Filled out from reference TRBV7-3 and TRBJ2-7, the complete variable domain reads GAGVSQTPSNKVTEKGKYVELRCDPISGHTALYWYRQSLGQGPEFLIYFQGTGAADDSGLPNDRFFAVRPEGSVSTLKIQRTERGDSAVYLCASSGSGDPGLAGETHYEQYFGPGTRLTVT.

This clone has more than one count but fewer than ten. The rearrangement uses TRBV4-2 and TRBJ1-5; no clear D. The V end was cut by 3 bases, the J end by 0 bases, with 9 bases between. CDR3 length: 15 amino acids. From germline, CDR1 is LGHNA and CDR2 YNFKEQ. The DNA for the CDR3 is TGTGCCAGCAGCCAGACACCATATAGCAATCAGCCCCAGCATTTT. This translates into CASSQTPYSNQPQHF.

In DNA, the CDR3 is TGTGCCTGCCAGAGCGGGAGGAGCACCGGGGAGCTGTTTTTT. Residues: CACQSGRSTGELFF. The rearrangement links TRBV19 to TRBJ2-2; 9 bases are shared with TRBD2. Unmatched junction bases numbered 8, after V lost 11 bases and J lost 4 bases. Germline V gene data show CDR1 as LNHDA and CDR2 as SQIVND (reference sequence). The CDR3 totals 14 residues.

The chain combines TRBV11-2 with TRBJ2-1; the match to TRBD2 covers 16 bases. Germline CDR1 is SGHAT and CDR2 is FQNNGV. J was trimmed by 7 bases and V by 5 bases; bases with no gene match: 5. The CDR3 runs 16 residues. The DNA of the CDR3 is TGTGCCAGCAGCCCCTCGGGACTAGCGGGGGGGAATGAGCAGTTCTTC. Encoded protein: CASSPSGLAGGNEQFF.

This clone was found once. This rearrangement joins TRBV6-5 to TRBJ1-6; possibly TRBD1 for D (5 bases). V lost 5 bases and J 0 bases, leaving 8 bases between the germline ends. Germline V gives CDR1 MNHEY, CDR2 SVGAGI. The CDR3 is 15 residues long. The CDR3 DNA sequence: TGTGCCAGCAGTCGACAGATCTCCTATAATTCACCCCTCCACTTT. It encodes CASSRQISYNSPLHF.

The rearrangement uses TRBV6-5 and TRBJ1-5; D is possibly TRBD1 (5 bases). V was clipped by 10 bases and J by 4 bases, with 17 bases between them. Germline CDR1 MNHEY, CDR2 SVGAGI. The CDR3 covers 14 residues. The CDR3 DNA is TGTGCCATCCCAGGGCTGGGCCCAAATCAGCCCCAGCATTTT. Its translation: CAIPGLGPNQPQHF.

CDR3 sequence (DNA): TGTGCCAGCAGCGTAGCTGGGGCCCCCTACGAGCAGTACTTC. Translated: CASSVAGAPYEQYF. V gene TRBV9 combines with J gene TRBJ2-7; tentative D call: TRBD1 (5 bases). Germline CDR1 is SGDLS and CDR2 is YYNGEE. The CDR3 loop spans 14 amino acids. Trimming pared 0 bases from V and 2 bases from J, leaving 9 bases between.

The V gene is TRBV14, the J gene TRBJ2-3; 7 bases are a match to TRBD2. V was pared by 5 bases and J by 5 bases, with 13 bases of the junction left unmatched. The CDR3 sequence is 16 residues long. Germline V gives CDR1 SGHDN, CDR2 FVKESK. The CDR3, as DNA: TGTGCCAGCAGCTTGTCTAGCGGAGTGGGGGAAGATACGCAGTATTTT. Translating it yields CASSLSSGVGEDTQYF.

The J gene is TRBJ1-5, the V gene TRBV18; a possible D gene is TRBD1 (5 bases). There are 15 residues in the CDR3. The ends were cut back, 3 bases at V and 6 bases at J, with 15 bases in the middle. From germline, CDR1 is KGHSH and CDR2 LQKENI. The CDR3 DNA reads TGTGCCAGCTCACCGTCAACAGGATTCGGTCAGCCCCAGCATTTT. Protein: CASSPSTGFGQPQHF. Based on the CDR3 plus reference TRBV18 and TRBJ1-5, the full variable domain is NAGVMQNPRHLVRRRGQEARLRCSPMKGHSHVYWYRQLPEEGLKFMVYLQKENIIDESGMPKERFSAEFPKEGPSILRIQQVVRGDSAAYFCASSPSTGFGQPQHFGDGTRLSIL.

The chain is built from TRBV18 and TRBJ1-5, with D unclear. Trimming removed 3 bases at V and 2 bases at J, with 2 bases between. The CDR3 consists of 12 residues. Germline CDR1 KGHSH, CDR2 LQKENI. The CDR3 spells CASSPGNQPQHF. CDR3 bases: TGTGCCAGCTCACCCGGCAATCAGCCCCAGCATTTT.

The CDR3 region is CASSLGPTGEAFF. CDR3 nucleotides: TGTGCCAGCAGTTTAGGCCCAACAGGGGAAGCTTTCTTT. This chain connects TRBV12-3 or TRBV12-4 to TRBJ1-1; D might be TRBD1 (6 bases). The CDR3 length is 13 residues. V was shortened by 1 base and J by 8 bases, with 11 bases between the two germline ends.

The chain carries TRBV20-1 and TRBJ2-7; tentatively, D is TRBD2 (6 bases). CDR1 is DFQATT and CDR2 is SNEGSKA in the germline V gene (reference sequence). The CDR3 is made up of 14 amino acids. Trimming left V 3 bases short and J 3 bases short, with 15 bases between. The DNA of the CDR3 is TGCAGTGCTAGTTACGGGGGTGATTACTACGAGCAGTACTTC. This codes for CSASYGGDYYEQYF.

CDR3 sequence: CASRTDFSSYEQYF. Written as DNA, the CDR3 is TGTGCCAGCAGGACAGATTTTAGCTCCTACGAGCAGTACTTC. The chain recombines TRBV6-5 with TRBJ2-7; tentatively, D is TRBD1 (5 bases). There are 14 residues in the CDR3. Germline CDR1 and CDR2: MNHEY and SVGAGI. V gave up 6 bases and J gave up 0 bases, with 12 bases separating them.

The rearrangement uses TRBV3-1 (or the pseudogene TRBV3-2) and TRBJ2-4; the D is unclear. Germline loops: CDR1 LGHDT, CDR2 YNNKEL (reference sequence). This CDR3 contains 12 residues. V was pared by 4 bases and J by 9 bases, with 10 bases between. CDR3 loop: CASSPSGGIQYF. For the CDR3, the DNA is TGTGCCAGCAGCCCCTCCGGTGGCATTCAGTACTTC.

The J gene is TRBJ2-7, the V gene TRBV28; 11 bases are shared with TRBD2. CDR1 MDHEN and CDR2 SYDVKM come from the germline V gene. Trimming cost V 7 bases and J 3 bases; bases outside gene matches: 14. The CDR3 is 17 residues long. CDR3 in DNA: TGTGCCAGCACCTCGCCCACGACTAGCGGGAAAATCTACGAGCAGTACTTC. It is translated as CASTSPTTSGKIYEQYF.

The chain recombines TRBV18 with TRBJ1-6; D possibly corresponds to TRBD1 (6 bases). Per germline, CDR1 KGHSH and CDR2 LQKENI. Trimming left V 3 bases short and J 9 bases short, with 18 bases between. The CDR3 spans 16 residues. Here the CDR3 reads CASSPSVTGSRSPLHF. For the CDR3, the DNA is TGTGCCAGCTCACCGTCAGTAACAGGGAGTCGTTCACCCCTCCACTTT. Together with reference TRBV18 and TRBJ1-6, the CDR3 gives the full variable domain: NAGVMQNPRHLVRRRGQEARLRCSPMKGHSHVYWYRQLPEEGLKFMVYLQKENIIDESGMPKERFSAEFPKEGPSILRIQQVVRGDSAAYFCASSPSVTGSRSPLHFGNGTRLTVT.

This clone was seen just once. V gene TRBV6-2 or TRBV6-3 combines with J gene TRBJ1-5; maybe TRBD1 (6 bases). V was cut by 5 bases and J by 1 base, with 12 bases left in between. Germline CDR1 and CDR2: MNHEY and SVGEGT. The CDR3 covers 15 residues. CDR3 sequence (DNA): TGTGCCAGCAGTATTACCCAGGGGAGCAATCAGCCCCAGCATTTT. Translated: CASSITQGSNQPQHF.

The chain links TRBV18 to TRBJ2-7; D perhaps matches TRBD2 (6 bases). V dropped 4 bases and J dropped 1 base, with 11 bases sitting between them. CDR3 length: 14 residues. CDR1 is KGHSH and CDR2 is LQKENI in the germline V gene. CDR3: CASSQPSDSYEQYF. In DNA, the CDR3 is TGTGCCAGCTCACAGCCTAGCGATTCCTACGAGCAGTACTTC.

The chain couples TRBV11-1 to TRBJ2-1; TRBD2 matches at 8 bases. The germline V gene has CDR1 SGHAT and CDR2 FQDESV (reference sequence). The CDR3 is made up of 16 amino acids. After removal of 3 bases from V and 6 bases from J, the junction contained 10 bases not matched to a gene. As DNA, the CDR3 is TGTGCCAGCAGCTTTAGAAGCGGGAGAAGGTCCAATGAGCAGTTCTTC. This sequence encodes CASSFRSGRRSNEQFF.

The V and J genes are TRBV6-5 and TRBJ2-3; 9 bases line up with TRBD2. The CDR3 loop spans 15 amino acids. Germline loops: CDR1 MNHEY, CDR2 SVGAGI. Trimming at V came to 7 bases and at J to 0 bases, leaving 5 bases not matched to a gene. CDR3: CASTRSGGSTDTQYF. The CDR3 DNA sequence: TGTGCCAGCACCCGGAGCGGGGGGAGCACAGATACGCAGTATTTT.

The chain employs TRBV7-2 and TRBJ1-3; 9 bases align to TRBD1. Trimming at V came to 5 bases and at J to 0 bases, leaving 2 bases not matched to a gene. CDR1 and CDR2 (germline): SGHTA, FQGNSA. The CDR3 has 15 amino acids. Here the CDR3 DNA reads TGTGCCAGCAGCATGGACAGGGGCTCTGGAAACACCATATATTTT. Protein product: CASSMDRGSGNTIYF.

This chain joins TRBV2 and TRBJ2-4, with D maybe TRBD1 (6 bases). Germline CDR1 reads SNHLY; CDR2 reads FYNNEI. Trimming stripped 3 bases from V and 6 bases from J, with 12 bases between. The CDR3 sequence is 14 residues long. CDR3 in amino acids: CASSESPQGNIQYF. Written as DNA, the CDR3 is TGTGCCAGCAGTGAGAGCCCACAGGGAAACATTCAGTACTTC.

The chain links TRBV5-1 to TRBJ1-1; D is undetermined. The CDR3 covers 14 residues. The V gene's germline CDR1 is SGHRS and CDR2 YFSETQ. V lost 0 bases to trimming and J lost 1 base, with 7 bases between them. The DNA for the CDR3 is TGCGCCAGCAGCTTGGTGCAGTCGAACACTGAAGCTTTCTTT. Encoded protein: CASSLVQSNTEAFF. The entire variable domain, with the rest obtained from reference TRBV5-1 and TRBJ1-1, is as follows: KAGVTQTPRYLIKTRGQQVTLSCSPISGHRSVSWYQQTPGQGLQFLFEYFSETQRNKGNFPGRFSGRQFSNSRSEMNVSTLELGDSALYLCASSLVQSNTEAFFGQGTRLTVV.

The chain carries TRBV7-2 and TRBJ2-1; TRBD1 agrees at 10 bases. This CDR3 is 14 amino acids long. V lost 3 bases, J lost 9 bases, and 5 bases stayed unmatched. Germline assignment: CDR1 SGHTA and CDR2 FQGNSA. The CDR3 reads CASSFSDRGREQFF. As DNA, the CDR3 is TGTGCCAGCAGCTTCAGCGACAGGGGGCGTGAGCAGTTCTTC.

V and J are TRBV4-3 and TRBJ2-1, with 9 bases lining up with TRBD1. V lost 0 bases to trimming and J lost 7 bases; unmatched junction nucleotides: 4. Germline V gives CDR1 LGHNA, CDR2 YSLEER. The CDR3 sequence is 15 residues long. The CDR3 nucleotides read TGCGCCAGCAGCCAAGATCTGGGACAGGGAAATGAGCAGTTCTTC. Its protein is CASSQDLGQGNEQFF.

This clone appeared once. The chain links TRBV10-3 to TRBJ2-1, with 10 nucleotides matching TRBD2. V gave up 4 bases and J gave up 6 bases; unmatched junction bases: 6. There are 15 residues in the CDR3. The germline gives CDR1 ENHRY, CDR2 SYGVKD. CDR3 sequence: CAISVELAGANEQFF. The CDR3 bases are TGTGCCATCAGTGTAGAGCTAGCGGGAGCCAATGAGCAGTTCTTC.

The chain employs TRBV5-8 and TRBJ1-6, with a possible D match to TRBD1 (5 bases). V dropped 0 bases and J dropped 9 bases, with 13 bases sitting between them. Germline V CDR1 and CDR2: SGHTS, YDEGEE. The CDR3 has 15 amino acids. CDR3 loop: CASSLDATAPSPLHF. CDR3 bases: TGTGCCAGCAGCTTGGACGCGACAGCCCCTTCACCCCTCCACTTT.